The 15 T cell receptor beta chains below all came from one sample that was sequenced in a study of T cells in tumors after PD-1 blockade (dated by TCRdb to between 2018 and 2021). Library creation used the immunoSEQ multiplex PCR assay. TCRdb stores this immuneACCESS table with in-frame sequences only. Part of the clones is absent; in the studies checked, under half of the shortfall reflects unresolved V genes, and no reason is known for the rest. This sample has thousands of clones in its table, and about 60% of those were observed once. The top ten clones comprise about 64% of the sample. The time point label here, explained by the study, means: after anti-PD-1 therapy. The sample was tumor tissue, taken after anti-PD-1 treatment. Receptors were obtained from a human donor with cutaneous squamous cell carcinoma.

The chain employs TRBV6-5 and TRBJ2-7; 9 nucleotides match TRBD1. The CDR3 contains 16 residues. CDR1 is MNHEY, CDR2 SVGAGI, per germline. V gave up 2 bases and J gave up 1 base; unmatched junction bases: 6. The CDR3 region is CASSYGLGTGSYEQYF. DNA for the CDR3: TGTGCCAGCAGTTACGGCTTAGGGACAGGGTCCTACGAGCAGTACTTC.

This clone was counted a single time. The chain carries TRBV19 and TRBJ1-4; maybe TRBD1 (5 bases). The CDR3 covers 13 residues. Germline V CDR1 and CDR2: LNHDA, SQIVND (reference sequence). V was shortened by 6 bases and J by 7 bases, with 12 bases between the two germline ends. CDR3 in amino acids: CASRRQGSEKLFF. CDR3 sequence (DNA): TGTGCCAGTAGGCGTCAGGGCTCTGAAAAACTGTTTTTT.

The table lists this clone with a count of one. This rearrangement joins TRBV4-1 to TRBJ1-1; 7 positions agree with TRBD1. The CDR3 contains 16 residues. Germline-derived CDR1 and CDR2 are MGHRA and YSYEKL. Germline trimming cut 4 bases from V and 3 bases from J; bases unmatched to any gene: 11. CDR3: CASSRYKPGQHTEAFF. As DNA, the CDR3 is TGCGCCAGCAGCCGATACAAACCGGGACAGCACACTGAAGCTTTCTTT.

The V and J genes are TRBV7-9 and TRBJ2-1; 8 bases match TRBD1. Germline CDR1 and CDR2: SEHNR and FQNEAQ (reference sequence). The J segment lost 0 bases and the V segment lost 5 bases, leaving 6 bases of the junction unmatched. The CDR3 is 16 amino acids. CDR3 coding DNA: TGTGCCAGCAGCCCCAGACAGGGGTTCTCCTACAATGAGCAGTTCTTC. As protein: CASSPRQGFSYNEQFF.

The rearrangement links TRBV6-1 to TRBJ2-1, with TRBD2 matching over 13 bases. The V gene end was trimmed by 3 bases and the J gene end by 6 bases; junction bases not matched to a gene: 8. The CDR3 runs to 17 residues. Germline lookup yields CDR1 MNHNS and CDR2 SASEGT. CDR3 amino acids: CASSDYQLAGGTNEQFF. The CDR3 DNA reads as TGTGCCAGCAGTGACTACCAACTAGCGGGGGGGACCAATGAGCAGTTCTTC.

The genes are TRBV4-1 and TRBJ1-5, with 7 positions matching TRBD1. This CDR3 has 17 residues. CDR1 and CDR2 (germline): MGHRA, YSYEKL. J gave up 0 bases and V 0 bases, and 5 bases lay outside the gene matches. CDR3: CASSQEARQGSNQPQHF. In nucleotides, the CDR3 is TGCGCCAGCAGCCAAGAAGCAAGACAGGGTAGCAATCAGCCCCAGCATTTT.

This clone has a handful of counts. The chain recombines TRBV10-1 with TRBJ2-5; 7 nucleotides match TRBD1. V lost 4 bases and J lost 1; bases outside the gene matches: 3. The CDR3 runs 14 residues. Germline V gene lookup returns CDR1 WNHNN and CDR2 SYGVQD (reference sequence). CDR3 residues: CASSGQGVQETQYF. For the CDR3, the DNA is TGCGCCAGCAGTGGGCAGGGGGTCCAAGAGACCCAGTACTTC.

This clone came up once. The V call is TRBV7-6, the J call TRBJ2-7; a possible D gene is TRBD2 (5 bases). This CDR3 region has 15 residues. V lost 4 bases and J lost 3, with 16 bases in between. Germline CDR1 SGHVS, CDR2 FNYEAQ. CDR3 DNA: TGTGCCAGCAGCTACAGCGGTGGGAAGAACTACGAGCAGTACTTC. Translated, it gives CASSYSGGKNYEQYF.

This chain connects TRBV3-1 (or the pseudogene TRBV3-2) to TRBJ2-1; tentative D call: TRBD1 (5 bases). This CDR3 is 17 amino acids long. V lost 3 bases to trimming and J lost 2 bases, with 17 bases between them. The V gene's germline CDR1 is LGHDT and CDR2 YNNKEL (reference sequence). This CDR3 reads CASSHRRRTGAYNEQFF. Here the CDR3 DNA reads TGTGCCAGCAGCCATAGAAGGAGAACAGGAGCCTACAATGAGCAGTTCTTC.

The J gene is TRBJ2-1, the V gene TRBV11-3; 11 positions match TRBD2. Germline V gene data show CDR1 as SGHNT and CDR2 as YENEEA. After removal of 1 base from V and 4 bases from J, the junction contained 9 bases not matched to a gene. The CDR3 consists of 18 residues. The chain's CDR3 is CASSLAGPTSGKYNEQFF. CDR3 nucleotide sequence: TGTGCCAGCAGCTTAGCGGGGCCGACTAGCGGGAAATACAATGAGCAGTTCTTC.

A remark on this clone: One end of the junction is discordant with germline, which a read error may explain. The chain combines TRBV5-1 with TRBJ1-2; possible D gene TRBD1, 6 bases. The CDR3 extends over 14 amino acids. Per germline, CDR1 SGHRS and CDR2 YFSETQ. CDR3 DNA sequence: TGCGCCAGCAGCTTGTTACAGGGAAACTCTGGCTACACCTTC. Residues: CASSLLQGNSGYTF.

This clone was seen only a few times. This rearrangement joins TRBV3-1 (or the pseudogene TRBV3-2) to TRBJ1-4, with D possibly being TRBD1 (5 bases). CDR1 is LGHDT, CDR2 YNNKEL, per germline (reference sequence). The CDR3 is made up of 15 amino acids. Trimming pared 0 bases from V and 0 bases from J, leaving 5 bases between. Here the CDR3 DNA reads TGTGCCAGCAGCCAAGACAGGGCAACTAATGAAAAACTGTTTTTT. It encodes CASSQDRATNEKLFF.

The chain has TRBV4-2 and TRBJ2-1, with D possibly being TRBD1 (5 bases). The CDR3 totals 19 residues. V shed 0 bases and J shed 3 bases, with 21 bases lying between them. CDR1 is LGHNA and CDR2 is YNFKEQ in the germline V gene. This CDR3 is CASSQDSRKGREFYNEQFF. CDR3 nucleotides: TGTGCCAGCAGCCAAGACTCAAGGAAGGGCAGGGAATTCTACAATGAGCAGTTCTTC.

This clone was counted between two and nine times. The chain employs TRBV9 and TRBJ2-5, with 8 bases that match TRBD1. Germline V CDR1 and CDR2: SGDLS, YYNGEE. The CDR3 loop spans 15 amino acids. Trimming cost V 4 bases and J 5 bases; bases outside gene matches: 10. The CDR3 reads CASSLRTGITETQYF. CDR3 in DNA: TGTGCCAGCAGCTTAAGGACAGGGATCACGGAGACCCAGTACTTC.

This clone was seen only a few times. The V and J genes are TRBV7-2 and TRBJ2-1; D gene ambiguous. The V and J ends lost 4 bases and 9 bases respectively, with 13 bases between them. The CDR3 covers 13 residues. Germline V gene lookup returns CDR1 SGHTA and CDR2 FQGNSA. CDR3 amino acids: CASSYRESGEQFF. The CDR3 nucleotides are TGTGCCAGCAGCTATAGGGAATCCGGTGAGCAGTTCTTC.